This T cell receptor (beta chain) stems from a study of T cell repertoires in cytomegalovirus infection. Across the study: The authors used CMV epitopes that were HLA-C-restricted (recently identified) and HLA-B-restricted (well studied).

Looked up from germline, CDR1 is MDHEN and CDR2 is SYDVKM. CDR3 size: 17 residues. V was clipped by 7 bases and J by 0 bases; unmatched bases: 12. MiXCR was run by TCRdb on the reads, yielding one entry per CDR3 protein. The table lists 200,000 or so distinct CDR3 sequences, around two fifths of them singletons, with over 45% in the top ten. This clonotype was detected a few times. The target antigen is unknown. This receptor was identified in a human donor in good health (CMV status not recorded). Some clones in this sample may be carry-over from other donors' samples. The chain is built from TRBV28 and TRBJ2-3, with TRBD1 identical over 8 bases. Sequenced here: CD8+ T cells from cultured PBMCs, sampled from culture after CMV antigen stimulation. CDR3 in DNA: TGTGCCAGCACTCCTTCCCCACAGGGGGTGAGCACAGATACGCAGTATTTT. This gives the protein CASTPSPQGVSTDTQYF.